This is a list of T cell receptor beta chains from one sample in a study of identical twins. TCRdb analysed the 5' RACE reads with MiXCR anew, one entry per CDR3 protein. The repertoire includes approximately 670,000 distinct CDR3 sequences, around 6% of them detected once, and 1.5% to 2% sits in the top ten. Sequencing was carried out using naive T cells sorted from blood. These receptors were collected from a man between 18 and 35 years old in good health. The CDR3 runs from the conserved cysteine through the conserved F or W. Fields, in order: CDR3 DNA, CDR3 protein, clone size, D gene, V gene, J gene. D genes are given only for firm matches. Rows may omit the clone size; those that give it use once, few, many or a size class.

CDR3 DNA: TGTGCCAGCAGCCCGACACGGATAAGGTCTGGGGCCAACGTCCTGACTTTC; CDR3 protein: CASSPTRIRSGANVLTF; clone size: few; D gene: -; V gene: TRBV7-9; J gene: TRBJ2-6
CDR3 DNA: TGTGCCTTAGGACAGGGGGCCACAGATACGCAGTATTTT; CDR3 protein: CALGQGATDTQYF; clone size: many; D gene: TRBD1; V gene: TRBV12-3/TRBV12-4; J gene: TRBJ2-3
CDR3 DNA: TGCAGTGCTCCGGGACAGGTTAATGAAAAACTGTTTTTT; CDR3 protein: CSAPGQVNEKLFF; clone size: few; D gene: TRBD1; V gene: TRBV20-1; J gene: TRBJ1-4
CDR3 DNA: TGCGCCAGCAGACCGGACAGTGGGGAGTTTAGCAATCAGCCCCAGCATTTT; CDR3 protein: CASRPDSGEFSNQPQHF; clone size: many; D gene: -; V gene: TRBV10-1; J gene: TRBJ1-5
CDR3 DNA: TGTGCCAGCAGCTCCTCGGACAGGGGAAGGAACGAGCAGTACTTC; CDR3 protein: CASSSSDRGRNEQYF; clone size: few; D gene: TRBD1; V gene: TRBV7-9; J gene: TRBJ2-7
CDR3 DNA: TGTGCCAGCTCACCGAGGGGGCGAAACTACGAGCAGTACTTC; CDR3 protein: CASSPRGRNYEQYF; clone size: -; D gene: TRBD1; V gene: TRBV18; J gene: TRBJ2-7
CDR3 DNA: TGCGCCAGCAGCTTAGCCCTTCAGCAAGGACAGGGGAACTATGGCTACACCTTC; CDR3 protein: CASSLALQQGQGNYGYTF; clone size: -; D gene: TRBD1; V gene: TRBV5-1; J gene: TRBJ1-2
CDR3 DNA: TGCAGTGCCGAGGGACTAGCGGGAGCAATCGAGCAGTTCTTC; CDR3 protein: CSAEGLAGAIEQFF; clone size: many; D gene: TRBD2; V gene: TRBV20-1; J gene: TRBJ2-1
CDR3 DNA: TGTGCCACCAGTTTCCAGCGGGAGCCCGGGGAGCTGTTTTTT; CDR3 protein: CATSFQREPGELFF; clone size: many; D gene: TRBD2; V gene: TRBV24-1; J gene: TRBJ2-2
CDR3 DNA: TGTGCCAGCAGCTTGGTCCCTAGCGGGAGTCCAGATACGCAGTATTTT; CDR3 protein: CASSLVPSGSPDTQYF; clone size: few; D gene: TRBD2; V gene: TRBV5-5; J gene: TRBJ2-3
CDR3 DNA: TGCAGTGCGAAAACAGGGGACACTGCTGAAGCTTTCTTT; CDR3 protein: CSAKTGDTAEAFF; clone size: many; D gene: TRBD1; V gene: TRBV20-1; J gene: TRBJ1-1
CDR3 DNA: TGTGCCAGCAGCCGGGGGGCACCTTTCAATGAGCAGTTCTTC; CDR3 protein: CASSRGAPFNEQFF; clone size: many; D gene: -; V gene: TRBV7-2; J gene: TRBJ2-1
CDR3 DNA: TGTGCCAGCAGCTACCCTACCCACGGGTACTCTGGAAACACCATATATTTT; CDR3 protein: CASSYPTHGYSGNTIYF; clone size: few; D gene: -; V gene: TRBV11-2; J gene: TRBJ1-3
CDR3 DNA: TGTGCCAGCAGACCCTTAGGGACAGGGGTGCCCGGGGAGCTGTTTTTT; CDR3 protein: CASRPLGTGVPGELFF; clone size: many; D gene: TRBD1; V gene: TRBV6-1; J gene: TRBJ2-2
CDR3 DNA: TGTGCCAGCTCACTCGGACAGGGAGGTACCGGTGAGCAGTTCTTC; CDR3 protein: CASSLGQGGTGEQFF; clone size: few; D gene: TRBD1; V gene: TRBV18; J gene: TRBJ2-1
CDR3 DNA: TGTGCCAGCAGTCCCGCTAGCGGGAGTACCAAAAACATTCAGTACTTC; CDR3 protein: CASSPASGSTKNIQYF; clone size: -; D gene: TRBD2; V gene: TRBV4-2; J gene: TRBJ2-4
CDR3 DNA: TGTGCCAGCAGTTATCGAATCAATCAGCCCCAGCATTTT; CDR3 protein: CASSYRINQPQHF; clone size: few; D gene: -; V gene: TRBV6-2/TRBV6-3; J gene: TRBJ1-5
CDR3 DNA: TGTGCCAGCTCACCCGGGACTAGTCCCAATGAGCAGTTCTTC; CDR3 protein: CASSPGTSPNEQFF; clone size: few; D gene: TRBD2; V gene: TRBV18; J gene: TRBJ2-1
CDR3 DNA: TGCAGCGTTGCCCCGGGACAGGGACCTTACAATGAGCAGTTCTTC; CDR3 protein: CSVAPGQGPYNEQFF; clone size: few; D gene: TRBD1; V gene: TRBV29-1; J gene: TRBJ2-1
CDR3 DNA: TGCGCCAGCAGCCAAGATGGGTGGGACGGCAATCAGCCCCAGCATTTT; CDR3 protein: CASSQDGWDGNQPQHF; clone size: many; D gene: -; V gene: TRBV4-1; J gene: TRBJ1-5
CDR3 DNA: TGTGCCAGCACCGTACGACAGACCACCGGGGAGCTGTTTTTT; CDR3 protein: CASTVRQTTGELFF; clone size: -; D gene: -; V gene: TRBV6-2/TRBV6-3; J gene: TRBJ2-2
CDR3 DNA: TGCGCCAGCAGCTTGGGGAACCCAGGGACTAGCGGGAGGGCCGAGTATGAGCAGTTCTTC; CDR3 protein: CASSLGNPGTSGRAEYEQFF; clone size: -; D gene: TRBD2; V gene: TRBV5-1; J gene: TRBJ2-1
CDR3 DNA: TGTGCCAGCACAGATAGCGGGAGCTCCTACGAGCAGTACTTC; CDR3 protein: CASTDSGSSYEQYF; clone size: many; D gene: TRBD2; V gene: TRBV12-3/TRBV12-4; J gene: TRBJ2-7
CDR3 DNA: TGTGCCAGCAGGCAAGGAGCGGAGTATACGCAGTATTTT; CDR3 protein: CASRQGAEYTQYF; clone size: many; D gene: -; V gene: TRBV28; J gene: TRBJ2-3
CDR3 DNA: TGTGCCAGCAGCCGGGGATTCAATCAGCCCCAGCATTTT; CDR3 protein: CASSRGFNQPQHF; clone size: few; D gene: -; V gene: TRBV16; J gene: TRBJ1-5
CDR3 DNA: TGTGCCACCAGTGCTGGCGGGGAGCTGTTTTTT; CDR3 protein: CATSAGGELFF; clone size: few; D gene: -; V gene: TRBV24-1; J gene: TRBJ2-2
CDR3 DNA: TGCGCCAGCAGCTTGTATTTTTCTGCGGACCCCGCCCTGGAAAACATTCAGTACTTC; CDR3 protein: CASSLYFSADPALENIQYF; clone size: few; D gene: -; V gene: TRBV5-1; J gene: TRBJ2-4
CDR3 DNA: TGTGCCACCAATCTTGGGGGAAGCACTGAAGCTTTCTTT; CDR3 protein: CATNLGGSTEAFF; clone size: many; D gene: -; V gene: TRBV15; J gene: TRBJ1-1
CDR3 DNA: TGCAGTGGTGCGTGGCAGCACAATGAGCAGTTCTTC; CDR3 protein: CSGAWQHNEQFF; clone size: few; D gene: -; V gene: TRBV20-1; J gene: TRBJ2-1
CDR3 DNA: TGTGCCAGCACCTCGATACTAGCTGCGGGCTACGAGCAGTACTTC; CDR3 protein: CASTSILAAGYEQYF; clone size: -; D gene: -; V gene: TRBV5-6; J gene: TRBJ2-7
CDR3 DNA: TGTGCCAGCAGTTCAAGCGGGAGAGTGAACAATGAGCAGTTCTTC; CDR3 protein: CASSSSGRVNNEQFF; clone size: few; D gene: TRBD2; V gene: TRBV27; J gene: TRBJ2-1
CDR3 DNA: TGTGCCAGCAGCTCACCTAAGGGGAGGGCCGGGACCCAGTACTTC; CDR3 protein: CASSSPKGRAGTQYF; clone size: many; D gene: TRBD2; V gene: TRBV11-2; J gene: TRBJ2-5
CDR3 DNA: TGCGCCAGCAGCTTGGGTACGGGGCGAGGCACTGAAGCTTTCTTT; CDR3 protein: CASSLGTGRGTEAFF; clone size: many; D gene: -; V gene: TRBV5-1; J gene: TRBJ1-1
CDR3 DNA: TGTGCCAGCAGGCCCAAGGTCGGGGGGGGGCACGAGCAGTACTTC; CDR3 protein: CASRPKVGGGHEQYF; clone size: few; D gene: TRBD2; V gene: TRBV28; J gene: TRBJ2-7
CDR3 DNA: TGTGCCAGCTCGCGACAGGTAGTGAACACTGAAGCTTTCTTT; CDR3 protein: CASSRQVVNTEAFF; clone size: many; D gene: -; V gene: TRBV7-2; J gene: TRBJ1-1
CDR3 DNA: TGCAGCGTTCACACCGACAGGTACAATGAGCAGTTCTTC; CDR3 protein: CSVHTDRYNEQFF; clone size: -; D gene: -; V gene: TRBV29-1; J gene: TRBJ2-1
CDR3 DNA: TGTGCCAGCAGAGGCAGGGGATCTTTCTATGGCTACACCTTC; CDR3 protein: CASRGRGSFYGYTF; clone size: many; D gene: -; V gene: TRBV6-1; J gene: TRBJ1-2
CDR3 DNA: TGTGCCAGTACCCCCTGGGGGCTAGCGGGGGGCTACAATGAGCAGTTCTTC; CDR3 protein: CASTPWGLAGGYNEQFF; clone size: -; D gene: TRBD2; V gene: TRBV19; J gene: TRBJ2-1
CDR3 DNA: TGTGCCAGCAGCTACGTACCTGGGACTAATGAAAAACTGTTTTTT; CDR3 protein: CASSYVPGTNEKLFF; clone size: few; D gene: -; V gene: TRBV12-3/TRBV12-4; J gene: TRBJ1-4